This T cell receptor beta chain was found in a study of response to subunit inactivated influenza vaccine. Using its own MiXCR run on the RT-PCR reads, TCRdb lists one record per CDR3 protein. Here the sample spans hundreds of thousands of distinct CDR3 sequences, roughly 10% being singletons. The sequence came from a man aged 50-60 years who received an inactivated influenza vaccine. The sequencing here drew on PBMCs from blood, taken on the day of vaccination.

For the CDR3, the DNA is TGTGCCAGCAGCTTAGTTGCGAGGGGACTAGCGGGATATAGGTTCTTC. It translates to CASSLVARGLAGYRFF. The V and J genes are TRBV7-2 and TRBJ2-1, with 13 bases aligning to TRBD2. The CDR3 sequence is 16 residues long. Germline V CDR1 and CDR2: SGHTA, FQGNSA. V was pared by 1 base and J by 15 bases, with 12 bases of the junction left unmatched.